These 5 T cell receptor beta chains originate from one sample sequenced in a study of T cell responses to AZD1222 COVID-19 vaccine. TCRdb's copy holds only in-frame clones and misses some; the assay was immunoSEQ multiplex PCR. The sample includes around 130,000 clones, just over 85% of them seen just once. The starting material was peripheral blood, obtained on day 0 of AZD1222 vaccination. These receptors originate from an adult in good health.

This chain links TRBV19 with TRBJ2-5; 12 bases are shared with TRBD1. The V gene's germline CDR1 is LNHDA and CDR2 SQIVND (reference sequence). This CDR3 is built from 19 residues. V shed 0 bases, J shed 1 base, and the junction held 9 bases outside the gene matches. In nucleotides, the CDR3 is TGTGCCAGTAGTATAGAGGGTTCAGGGACAGGGGGCCCCCAAGAGACCCAGTACTTC. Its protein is CASSIEGSGTGGPQETQYF.

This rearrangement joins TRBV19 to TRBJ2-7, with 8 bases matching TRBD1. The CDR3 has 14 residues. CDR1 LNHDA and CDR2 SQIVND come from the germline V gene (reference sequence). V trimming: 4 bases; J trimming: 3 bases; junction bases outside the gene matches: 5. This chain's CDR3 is CASSTPTGVYEQYF. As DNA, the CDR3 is TGTGCCAGTAGTACGCCGACAGGGGTCTACGAGCAGTACTTC. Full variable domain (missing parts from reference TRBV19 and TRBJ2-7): DGGITQSPKYLFRKEGQNVTLSCEQNLNHDAMYWYRQDPGQGLRLIYYSQIVNDFQKGDIAEGYSVSREKKESFPLTVTSAQKNPTAFYLCASSTPTGVYEQYFGPGTRLTVT.

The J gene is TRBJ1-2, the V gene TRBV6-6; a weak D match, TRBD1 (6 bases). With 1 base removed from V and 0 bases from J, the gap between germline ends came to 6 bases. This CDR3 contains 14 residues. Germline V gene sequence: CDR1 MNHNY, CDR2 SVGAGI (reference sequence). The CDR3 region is CASSYYRANYGYTF. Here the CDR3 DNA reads TGTGCCAGCAGTTACTACAGGGCTAACTATGGCTACACCTTC.

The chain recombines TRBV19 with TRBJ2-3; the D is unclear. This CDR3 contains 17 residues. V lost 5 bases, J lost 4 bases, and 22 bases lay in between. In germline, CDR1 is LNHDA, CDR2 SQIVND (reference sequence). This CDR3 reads CASSPRFGRWPPDTQYF. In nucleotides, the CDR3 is TGTGCCAGTAGTCCTCGGTTTGGGCGGTGGCCCCCAGATACGCAGTATTTT.

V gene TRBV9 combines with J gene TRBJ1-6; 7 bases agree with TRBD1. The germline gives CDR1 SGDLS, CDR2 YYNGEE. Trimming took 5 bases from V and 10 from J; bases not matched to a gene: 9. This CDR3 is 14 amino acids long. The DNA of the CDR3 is TGTGCCAGCAGGGGAACAGGGGAGCGATCACCCCTCCACTTT. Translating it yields CASRGTGERSPLHF.